A selection of T cell receptor beta chains follows, all from one sample in a study of immune evolution from preneoplasia to lung adenocarcinoma. Generated by immunoSEQ multiplex PCR, the TCRdb table keeps only in-frame clones and is missing some. The data show roughly 40,000 clones, with 74% seen just once and roughly 6.1% held by the top ten. Sequenced: FFPE invasive lung adenocarcinoma tissue. These receptor sequences come from a person aged 60 to 70 with lung adenocarcinoma. The CDR3 runs from the conserved cysteine through the conserved F or W. Each record gives: V gene, clone size, D gene, J gene, CDR3 protein, CDR3 DNA. D genes are given only for firm matches. Size is omitted from some rows. Given values are once, few, many or a class for expanded clones.

>TRBV4-1|NA|TRBD1|TRBJ2-7
CASSQGQGGYYEQYF
TGCGCCAGCAGCCAAGGACAGGGTGGCTACTACGAGCAGTACTTC
>TRBV10-3|NA|NA|TRBJ2-5
CAISESGETQYF
TGTGCCATCAGTGAGTCTGGCGAGACCCAGTACTTC
>TRBV6-5|NA|NA|TRBJ2-7
CASRRVGVVSEQYF
TGTGCCAGCAGGCGGGTGGGAGTCGTCTCCGAGCAGTACTTC
>TRBV4-2|NA|NA|TRBJ1-4
CASSQDLQAGEKLFF
TGTGCCAGCAGCCAAGATTTGCAGGCTGGTGAAAAACTGTTTTTT
>TRBV7-8|few|NA|TRBJ1-1
CASRGRGGNTEAFF
TGTGCCAGCAGGGGGAGGGGGGGTAACACTGAAGCTTTCTTT
>TRBV5-4|NA|NA|TRBJ2-2
CASSQEETGELFF
TGTGCCAGCAGCCAAGAGGAAACCGGGGAGCTGTTTTTT
>TRBV2|once|NA|TRBJ1-5
CALQRDSNQPQHF
TGTGCTTTGCAAAGGGATAGCAATCAGCCCCAGCATTTT
>TRBV5-1|NA|TRBD1|TRBJ2-5
CASQPQGASGSETQYF
TGCGCCAGCCAACCACAGGGGGCGAGTGGTTCAGAGACCCAGTACTTC
>TRBV7-2|NA|NA|TRBJ2-1
CASSLTSYNEQFF
TGTGCCAGCAGCTTAACCTCCTACAATGAGCAGTTCTTC
>TRBV27|NA|NA|TRBJ2-7
CASSWGLDEQYF
TGTGCCAGCAGTTGGGGGTTGGACGAGCAGTACTTC
>TRBV19|NA|NA|TRBJ1-1
CASSVGVIMNTEAFF
TGTGCCAGTAGTGTGGGGGTGATAATGAACACTGAAGCTTTCTTT
>TRBV30|NA|TRBD2|TRBJ2-2
CAWSDGRASTGELFF
TGTGCCTGGAGTGACGGGAGGGCCTCTACCGGGGAGCTGTTTTTT
>TRBV5-5|NA|NA|TRBJ2-5
CASSLNPDGTQYF
TGTGCCAGCAGCTTGAACCCCGATGGAACCCAGTACTTC
>TRBV19|NA|NA|TRBJ1-1
CASSTQGGYEAFF
TGTGCCAGTAGTACTCAAGGAGGGTACGAAGCTTTCTTT
>TRBV6-8|NA|TRBD2|TRBJ2-3
CASSYSERDYSTDTQYF
TGTGCCAGCAGTTACTCGGAGAGGGACTACAGCACAGATACGCAGTATTTT
>TRBV29-1|NA|NA|TRBJ1-1
CSVTAQNTEAFF
TGCAGCGTTACCGCTCAGAACACTGAAGCTTTCTTT
>TRBV7-2|few|NA|TRBJ1-3
CASSLHSGNTIYF
TGTGCCAGCAGCTTACACTCTGGAAACACCATATATTTT
>TRBV5-1|few|NA|TRBJ1-1
CASSDRAGFDEAFF
TGCGCCAGCTCCGATAGGGCCGGGTTCGATGAAGCTTTCTTT
>TRBV5-8|NA|NA|TRBJ2-7
CASSLQYEQYF
TGTGCCAGCAGCTTACAATACGAGCAGTACTTC
>TRBV5-1|NA|NA|TRBJ1-4
CASSLEKGNGEKLFF
TGCGCCAGCAGCTTGGAAAAGGGTAACGGTGAAAAACTGTTTTTT
>TRBV14|NA|NA|TRBJ1-2
CASSRDGLYGYTF
TGTGCCAGCAGCAGGGACGGCCTCTATGGCTACACCTTC
>TRBV9|few|NA|TRBJ2-1
CASSEGFTYNEQFF
TGTGCCAGCAGTGAGGGTTTTACCTACAATGAGCAGTTCTTC
>TRBV15|NA|NA|TRBJ1-4
CATSRVPSEKLFF
TGTGCCACCAGCAGAGTACCCTCCGAAAAACTGTTTTTT
>TRBV28|NA|NA|TRBJ1-2
CASLSSNYGYTF
TGTGCCAGTCTCTCCTCTAACTATGGCTACACCTTC
>TRBV7-9|NA|TRBD1|TRBJ2-7
CASSPGKGQGAGEQYF
TGTGCCAGCAGCCCGGGGAAGGGACAGGGGGCGGGGGAGCAGTACTTC
>TRBV5-4|NA|NA|TRBJ2-7
CASSLVQPGGVTYEQYF
TGTGCCAGCAGCTTGGTACAGCCAGGAGGGGTGACCTACGAGCAGTACTTC
>TRBV25-1|few|NA|TRBJ2-3
CASRPGGTHLTDTQYF
TGTGCCAGCAGGCCAGGGGGGACCCATTTAACAGATACGCAGTATTTT
>TRBV6-6|NA|NA|TRBJ1-1
CASSSQVNTEAFF
TGTGCCAGCAGTTCGCAGGTGAACACTGAAGCTTTCTTT
>TRBV5-1|NA|NA|TRBJ2-7
CASSVAGRGYEQYF
TGCGCCAGCAGCGTGGCGGGTCGGGGCTACGAGCAGTACTTC
>TRBV11-3|NA|TRBD1|TRBJ2-1
CVSSSRTGWPREQFF
TGTGTCAGCAGCTCCCGGACAGGTTGGCCAAGAGAGCAGTTCTTC
>TRBV18|NA|TRBD1|TRBJ2-2
CASSPGQGGTGELFF
TGTGCCAGCTCACCTGGACAGGGGGGCACCGGGGAGCTGTTTTTT
>TRBV5-1|once|TRBD2|TRBJ2-3
CASRHRGTTSTDTQYF
TGCGCCAGCAGGCACCGTGGGACTACAAGCACAGATACGCAGTATTTT
>TRBV30|NA|NA|TRBJ1-5
CAWSLWSSNQPQHF
TGTGCCTGGAGTTTGTGGTCAAGCAATCAGCCCCAGCATTTT
>TRBV5-4|NA|TRBD1|TRBJ2-7
CATGTGGTSLGEQYF
TGTGCCACCGGGACAGGGGGGACAAGTCTGGGCGAGCAGTACTTC
>TRBV2|NA|NA|TRBJ2-2
CARGLRGGELFF
TGTGCCAGAGGACTGCGAGGGGGGGAGCTGTTTTTT
>TRBV7-6|NA|NA|TRBJ2-6
CASSLNPGANVLTF
TGTGCCAGCAGCCTCAATCCTGGGGCCAACGTCCTGACTTTC
>TRBV2|NA|NA|TRBJ2-5
CASSPGLQETQYF
TGTGCCAGCAGCCCGGGACTCCAAGAGACCCAGTACTTC
>TRBV28|NA|NA|TRBJ2-6
CASSPHSGANVLTF
TGTGCCAGCAGTCCCCACTCTGGGGCCAACGTCCTGACTTTC
>TRBV5-1|few|TRBD2|TRBJ2-1
CASSPRLAGGPGDEQFF
TGCGCCAGCAGCCCACGGCTAGCGGGAGGGCCCGGCGATGAGCAGTTCTTC
>TRBV30|once|NA|TRBJ2-2
CAGGGSSNTGELFF
TGTGCCGGGGGGGGCAGCTCGAACACCGGGGAGCTGTTTTTT
>TRBV2|NA|NA|TRBJ1-5
CASSVGEAGQPQHF
TGTGCCAGCAGTGTAGGGGAAGCAGGCCAGCCCCAGCATTTT
>TRBV2|NA|TRBD2|TRBJ2-1
CASSTSPSGRSYNEQFF
TGTGCCAGCAGTACCTCCCCTAGCGGGAGATCCTACAATGAGCAGTTCTTC
>TRBV7-2|NA|NA|TRBJ1-1
CASSKQGTMNTEAFF
TGTGCCAGCAGCAAACAAGGGACGATGAACACTGAAGCTTTCTTT
>TRBV9|large|NA|TRBJ1-1
CASSVVTEAFF
TGTGCCAGCAGCGTTGTCACTGAAGCTTTCTTT
>TRBV6-6|NA|TRBD1|TRBJ1-2
CASSWDSYGYTF
TGTGCCAGCAGCTGGGACAGCTATGGCTACACCTTC
>TRBV28|NA|TRBD1|TRBJ2-5
CASSYNRGQETQYF
TGTGCCAGCAGTTACAACAGGGGGCAAGAGACCCAGTACTTC
>TRBV7-7|few|NA|TRBJ2-5
CASSLSVHPSRETQYF
TGTGCCAGCAGCTTATCCGTGCACCCCTCCAGGGAGACCCAGTACTTC
>TRBV7-8|NA|TRBD1|TRBJ1-5
CASSPGTAYSNQPQHF
TGTGCCAGCAGCCCCGGGACAGCGTATAGCAATCAGCCTCAGCATTTT
>TRBV7-8|NA|NA|TRBJ1-5
CASSADSYSNQPQHF
TGTGCCAGCAGCGCGGACAGTTATAGCAATCAGCCCCAGCATTTT
>TRBV28|NA|TRBD1|TRBJ2-1
CASSSLRQGVKFF
TGTGCCAGCAGTTCTCTGCGACAGGGTGTAAAGTTCTTC
>TRBV5-4|few|TRBD1|TRBJ1-2
CASSKGQGANYGYTF
TGTGCCAGCAGTAAAGGACAGGGGGCGAACTATGGCTACACCTTC
>TRBV5-6|NA|NA|TRBJ2-4
CASSLATGAKNIQYF
TGTGCCAGCAGCTTGGCAACGGGAGCCAAAAACATTCAGTACTTC
>TRBV7-2|NA|TRBD2|TRBJ2-3
CASSHTSGPSSDTQYF
TGTGCCAGCAGCCATACTAGCGGCCCTAGCTCGGATACGCAGTATTTT
>TRBV7-2|NA|NA|TRBJ2-7
CASSFDYRVEQYF
TGTGCCAGCAGCTTTGACTACCGGGTCGAGCAGTACTTC
>TRBV5-1|once|NA|TRBJ2-5
CASSITAETQYF
TGCGCCAGCAGCATCACCGCAGAGACCCAGTACTTC
>TRBV5-5|NA|NA|TRBJ2-1
CASSLLGELRNEQFF
TGTGCCAGCAGCTTGCTGGGGGAGCTTAGAAATGAGCAGTTCTTC
>TRBV4-1|NA|NA|TRBJ1-5
CASSPGSGGPYQPQHF
TGCGCCAGCAGCCCAGGAAGTGGGGGCCCCTATCAGCCCCAGCATTTT
>TRBV11-3|NA|TRBD1|TRBJ2-5
CASSLRGQGRETQYF
TGTGCCAGCAGCTTAAGGGGACAGGGGAGGGAGACCCAGTACTTC
>TRBV9|NA|NA|TRBJ1-2
CASSVAAGAPLTF
NA
>TRBV6-5|NA|TRBD2|TRBJ2-3
CASSYSWSSGSHTQYF
TGTGCCAGCAGTTACTCTTGGTCTAGCGGATCCCATACGCAGTATTTT